These T cell receptor beta chains were read from a single sample in a study of beta chain features in type 1 diabetes. The protocol was immunoSEQ multiplex PCR, while the TCRdb copy is restricted to in-frame clones and leaves out a portion. The sample gives 400,000 to 500,000 clones, approximately 15% of which show up once; 0.03% to 0.04% is in the top ten. The sample was naive CD4+ T cells from blood. Receptor source: a man aged 25 to 40 in good health. Both conserved end residues are part of each CDR3. The order of the fields is clone size, V gene, J gene, D gene, CDR3 DNA, CDR3 protein. The D gene is left open where the match is weak. Expanded clones are given a class, and other clones once, few, many or no size at all.

few	TRBV25-1	TRBJ1-2	TRBD1	TGTGCCAGCAGTGCAGCGACAGGGGGGAACGCTAACTATGGCTACACCTTC	CASSAATGGNANYGYTF
NA	TRBV29-1	TRBJ2-1	TRBD1	TGCAGCGTTGCACAGGGGGCCTACAATGAGCAGTTCTTC	CSVAQGAYNEQFF
few	TRBV7-9	TRBJ2-5	NA	TGTGCCAGCAGCTCATCGGAGGGAATACACTTC	CASSSSEGIHF
few	TRBV30	TRBJ1-5	TRBD1	TGTGCCTGGAGTCGGACAGGGACTGTCCCGCCCCAGCATTTT	CAWSRTGTVPPQHF
few	TRBV19	TRBJ1-1	NA	TGTGCCAGTACCACCCTGTGGATGAACACTGAAGCTTTCTTT	CASTTLWMNTEAFF
few	TRBV30	TRBJ1-5	TRBD1	TGTGCCTGGAGTTCGGACAGGGTTGATGGAGGCAATCAGCCCCAGCATTTT	CAWSSDRVDGGNQPQHF
few	TRBV4-2	TRBJ2-3	TRBD2	TGTGCCAGCAGCCAGGGACTACGTACAGATACGCAGTATTTT	CASSQGLRTDTQYF
few	TRBV9	TRBJ2-3	TRBD2	TGTGCCAGCAGCGCCGGGACTAGCGGGGGAGATACGCAGTATTTT	CASSAGTSGGDTQYF
few	TRBV29-1	TRBJ1-2	NA	TGCAGCGTTGAGGAGACGGTCTATGGCTACACCTTC	CSVEETVYGYTF
few	TRBV30	TRBJ2-3	NA	TGTGCCTGGAGTGTAAGGGTCAGCACAGATACGCAGTATTTT	CAWSVRVSTDTQYF
NA	TRBV9	TRBJ1-1	NA	TGTGCCAGCAGCGTAGCTCTGGGGGCGACTGAAGCTTTCTTT	CASSVALGATEAFF
NA	TRBV6-5	TRBJ1-2	NA	TGTGCCAGCAGTCCCCCAGAGGGTGGCTACACCTTC	CASSPPEGGYTF
few	TRBV15	TRBJ2-5	NA	TGTGCCACCAGCAGCCACCGCGTTGGGCCACAAGAGACCCAGTACTTC	CATSSHRVGPQETQYF
once	TRBV4-3	TRBJ2-5	NA	TGCGCCAGCAGTCGGGCCGGGAATGGAGAGACCCAGTACTTC	CASSRAGNGETQYF
few	TRBV2	TRBJ2-1	NA	TGTGCCAGCAGTGAAAGGGCAGGGCTTACCAATGAGCAGTTCTTC	CASSERAGLTNEQFF
NA	TRBV11-2	TRBJ2-5	NA	TGTGCCAGCAGCTTAGATGGTGGGTTACGGGAGACCCAGTACTTC	CASSLDGGLRETQYF
few	TRBV11-2	TRBJ2-5	NA	TGTGCCAGCAGCTTACGACAGGTGACCCAAGAGACCCAGTACTTC	CASSLRQVTQETQYF
few	TRBV25-1	TRBJ1-2	NA	TGTGCCAGCACCGGAGGGTCCGGCTACACCTTC	CASTGGSGYTF
NA	TRBV18	TRBJ2-3	NA	TGTGCCAGCTCACCAGGCCACACAGATACGCAGTATTTT	CASSPGHTDTQYF
few	TRBV29-1	TRBJ1-1	NA	TGCAGCGTTGGGACGGCCTTTGAAGCTTTCTTT	CSVGTAFEAFF
few	TRBV5-1	TRBJ2-1	NA	TGCGCCAGCAGCTTTCTGGACAGAGATTACAATGAGCAGTTCTTC	CASSFLDRDYNEQFF
NA	TRBV5-1	TRBJ2-1	NA	TGCGCCAGCAGCTTGGAGACCTACAATGAGCAGTTCTTC	CASSLETYNEQFF
NA	TRBV2	TRBJ1-5	NA	TGTGCCAGCAGTGTCGGTTCCGCTGATCAGCCCCAGCATTTT	CASSVGSADQPQHF
few	TRBV29-1	TRBJ1-2	NA	TGCAGCGTTGAAACTGGCTACACCTTC	CSVETGYTF
NA	TRBV29-1	TRBJ1-2	NA	TGCAGCGTTGTCCAACAGGGTTCCTATGGCTACACCTTC	CSVVQQGSYGYTF
NA	TRBV5-4	TRBJ2-7	NA	TGTGCCAGCAGCGTCGTGCAAAGAGACGAGCAGTACTTC	CASSVVQRDEQYF
few	TRBV30	TRBJ1-2	NA	TGTGCCTGGAGTGTAGTGGGAAACTATGGCTACACCTTC	CAWSVVGNYGYTF
few	TRBV10-3	TRBJ2-2	NA	TGTGCCATCAGTGCTACAGGCGACAAAAACACCGGGGAGCTGTTTTTT	CAISATGDKNTGELFF
few	TRBV18	TRBJ2-6	NA	TGTGCCAGCTCACCACAGAGCTCTGGGGCCAACGTCCTGACTTTC	CASSPQSSGANVLTF
few	TRBV4-1	TRBJ2-5	NA	TGCGCCAGCAGCCAAGAGGGGGAGACCCAGTACTTC	CASSQEGETQYF
few	TRBV14	TRBJ2-5	NA	TGTGCCAGCAGCCAAGGCGTTTGGGTGGAGGAGACCCAGTACTTC	CASSQGVWVEETQYF
few	TRBV4-3	TRBJ2-1	NA	TGCGCCAGCAGCCAAGATGATCCGGGGCAAAATGAGCAGTTCTTC	CASSQDDPGQNEQFF
few	TRBV4-3	TRBJ1-5	NA	TGCGCCAGCAGCCAAGAGGGAGGCTCGCCCCAGCATTTT	CASSQEGGSPQHF
NA	TRBV10-3	TRBJ1-5	TRBD1	TGTGCCATCAGTGAGCAGGCAGGGGGGCAGCCCCAGCATTTT	CAISEQAGGQPQHF
few	TRBV10-3	TRBJ1-1	NA	TGTGCCATCAGGGGGGAAGCCACTGAAGCTTTCTTT	CAIRGEATEAFF
once	TRBV7-6	TRBJ2-1	TRBD2	TGTGCCAGCAGCTTCTGGGATAGCGGGAGCTCCTACAATGAGCAGTTCTTC	CASSFWDSGSSYNEQFF
few	TRBV19	TRBJ2-1	NA	TGTGCCAGTAGTATCATACCGGGTCTCAAGTACAATGAGCAGTTCTTC	CASSIIPGLKYNEQFF
NA	TRBV7-8	TRBJ1-2	TRBD1	TGTGCCAGTGGCCACAGGGGAATGAGCTATGGCTACACCTTC	CASGHRGMSYGYTF
few	TRBV7-8	TRBJ2-3	NA	TGTGCCAGCAGCTTAGCTCGCATATATAGAAGGGATACGCAGTATTTT	CASSLARIYRRDTQYF
few	TRBV9	TRBJ2-7	NA	TGTGCCAGCAGCGCATTGCGGGACGCCCCCTACGAGCAGTACTTC	CASSALRDAPYEQYF
NA	TRBV27	TRBJ1-4	NA	TGTGCCAGCACCTGGTCAGGGGCTAATGAAAAACTGTTTTTT	CASTWSGANEKLFF
many	TRBV2	TRBJ2-3	NA	TGTGCCAGCAGTGTGCAGTCCACAGATACGCAGTATTTT	CASSVQSTDTQYF
few	TRBV10-3	TRBJ1-1	TRBD1	TGTGCCATCAGTCGGGACTCGACAGGGATGGGAGCTTTCTTT	CAISRDSTGMGAFF
NA	TRBV2	TRBJ2-4	NA	TGTGCCAGCAGTGACCCGGGGGGCCCCAAAAACATTCAGTACTTC	CASSDPGGPKNIQYF
few	TRBV7-2	TRBJ2-7	TRBD2	TGTGCCAGCAGCTTAGCTTCGCTAGCGGGGGACTACGAGCAGTACTTC	CASSLASLAGDYEQYF
NA	TRBV4-3	TRBJ2-2	NA	TGCGCCAGCAGCCTCGGCCCCGGGGAGCTGTTTTTT	CASSLGPGELFF